The rows below give T cell receptor beta chains drawn from one sample of a study of blood T cell repertoires in COVID-19. Sequencing used immunoSEQ multiplex PCR; TCRdb keeps in-frame clones, though not all of them. The profile shows tens of thousands of clones, approximately 88% of them singletons. Sequencing used peripheral blood. Every receptor here comes from a human donor in a cohort sampled during active COVID-19. Both conserved end residues are part of each CDR3. Each record gives: V gene, clone size, J gene, D gene, CDR3 DNA, CDR3 protein. D genes are given only for firm matches. Where a row states a size, it is once, few, many or the class of an expanded clone; other rows omit it.

v_call: TRBV4-2
clone_size: .
j_call: TRBJ1-2
d_call: .
cdr3_nt: TGTGCCAGCAGCCAAGGAAGGGGTGCTAACTATGGCTACACCTTC
cdr3_aa: CASSQGRGANYGYTF

v_call: TRBV5-4
clone_size: .
j_call: TRBJ1-4
d_call: .
cdr3_nt: TGTGCCAGCAGCTTGAGGCCAGGGGAAAAACTGTTTTTT
cdr3_aa: CASSLRPGEKLFF

v_call: TRBV6-1
clone_size: .
j_call: TRBJ2-7
d_call: TRBD1
cdr3_nt: TGTGCCAGCAGTGAATTTTGGGACAGAGAATACGAGCAGTACTTC
cdr3_aa: CASSEFWDREYEQYF

v_call: TRBV6-5
clone_size: .
j_call: TRBJ2-5
d_call: TRBD1
cdr3_nt: TGTGCCAGTAGGCAAGCTTGGGACAGACAAGAGACCCAGTACTTC
cdr3_aa: CASRQAWDRQETQYF

v_call: TRBV19
clone_size: .
j_call: TRBJ1-2
d_call: .
cdr3_nt: TGTGCCAGTAGCCTCCTGGGCAGGGACTCCTATGGCTACACCTTC
cdr3_aa: CASSLLGRDSYGYTF

v_call: TRBV28
clone_size: .
j_call: TRBJ1-5
d_call: .
cdr3_nt: TGTGCCAGCAGTCCGACTATGATTATCGGAAATCAGCCCCAGCATTTT
cdr3_aa: CASSPTMIIGNQPQHF

v_call: TRBV11-3
clone_size: .
j_call: TRBJ2-5
d_call: TRBD1
cdr3_nt: TGTGCCAGCAGCCCGGGCAGGGGGCAACAAGAGACCCAGTACTTC
cdr3_aa: CASSPGRGQQETQYF

v_call: TRBV6-5
clone_size: once
j_call: TRBJ2-7
d_call: .
cdr3_nt: TGTGCCAGCCGGCAGGGGAATTTAAAGTACGAGCAGTACTTC
cdr3_aa: CASRQGNLKYEQYF

v_call: TRBV19
clone_size: once
j_call: TRBJ2-6
d_call: .
cdr3_nt: TGTGCCAGTATGCCCGGCAGGGGTGGGATTGGGGCCAACGTCCTGACTTTC
cdr3_aa: CASMPGRGGIGANVLTF

v_call: TRBV29-1
clone_size: .
j_call: TRBJ1-1
d_call: .
cdr3_nt: TGCAGCGCCTTGGACACCATGAACACTGAAGCTTTCTTT
cdr3_aa: CSALDTMNTEAFF

v_call: TRBV6-5
clone_size: .
j_call: TRBJ2-7
d_call: .
cdr3_nt: TGTGCCAGCCACAGGTACTCCTACGAGCAGTACTTC
cdr3_aa: CASHRYSYEQYF

v_call: TRBV20-1
clone_size: .
j_call: TRBJ2-1
d_call: TRBD2
cdr3_nt: TGCAGTGCTAGTGAGACGGGAGGGCCCTATGAGCAGTTCTTC
cdr3_aa: CSASETGGPYEQFF

v_call: TRBV7-8
clone_size: .
j_call: TRBJ2-1
d_call: TRBD2
cdr3_nt: TGTGCCAGCAGCTCCCTCTCGGGGGGAGGGAGTAATGAGCAGTTCTTC
cdr3_aa: CASSSLSGGGSNEQFF

v_call: TRBV5-1
clone_size: .
j_call: TRBJ1-1
d_call: TRBD1
cdr3_nt: TGCGCCAGCAGCAAGGGACAGGGGGACACTGAAGCTTTCTTT
cdr3_aa: CASSKGQGDTEAFF

v_call: TRBV6-4
clone_size: .
j_call: TRBJ2-5
d_call: TRBD2
cdr3_nt: TGTGCCAGCAGTGAACTAGCGGGAGGGGTGGAGACCCAGTACTTC
cdr3_aa: CASSELAGGVETQYF

v_call: TRBV3-1/TRBV3-2
clone_size: .
j_call: TRBJ2-3
d_call: .
cdr3_nt: TGTGCCAGCAGCCAAGATGGGCGGGAAGGAGATACGCAGTATTTT
cdr3_aa: CASSQDGREGDTQYF

v_call: TRBV7-9
clone_size: .
j_call: TRBJ1-1
d_call: TRBD1
cdr3_nt: TGTGCCAGCAGCCCTCTAGGACAGGTGATGAACACTGAAGCTTTCTTT
cdr3_aa: CASSPLGQVMNTEAFF

v_call: TRBV11-2
clone_size: .
j_call: TRBJ1-3
d_call: .
cdr3_nt: TGTGCCAGCAGGCTCGGGAACTCTGGAAACACCATATATTTT
cdr3_aa: CASRLGNSGNTIYF

v_call: TRBV28
clone_size: once
j_call: TRBJ2-7
d_call: TRBD2
cdr3_nt: TGTGCCAGCAGGCCCGGGACTAGCTCCTACGAGCAGTACTTC
cdr3_aa: CASRPGTSSYEQYF

v_call: TRBV7-6
clone_size: .
j_call: TRBJ2-6
d_call: .
cdr3_nt: TGTGCCAGCAGCTTAGGGTCAGGGCCTGGGGCCAACGTCCTGACTTTC
cdr3_aa: CASSLGSGPGANVLTF

v_call: TRBV12-5
clone_size: once
j_call: TRBJ2-7
d_call: TRBD2
cdr3_nt: TGTGCTAGTGGTTTGGTACTAAGGGGACTAGCGGGAACCTACGAGCAGTACTTC
cdr3_aa: CASGLVLRGLAGTYEQYF

v_call: TRBV4-3
clone_size: once
j_call: TRBJ2-7
d_call: .
cdr3_nt: TGCGCCAGCAGCCCAACCCTTGGAGGTCCCTACGAGCAGTACTTC
cdr3_aa: CASSPTLGGPYEQYF

v_call: TRBV4-1
clone_size: .
j_call: TRBJ1-4
d_call: .
cdr3_nt: TGCGCCAGCAGCCAGGGACTAGTGACTAATGAAAAACTGTTTTTT
cdr3_aa: CASSQGLVTNEKLFF